The rows below give T cell receptor beta chains drawn from one sample of a study of early T cells in non-severe SARS-CoV-2 infection. From the 5' RACE reads, TCRdb called clonotypes with MiXCR, one entry per CDR3 protein. The profile shows 100,000 to 150,000 distinct CDR3 sequences, approximately 15% of them singletons. Sequencing was performed on whole blood. Source of these receptors: an adult who was a healthcare worker with PCR-confirmed SARS-CoV-2 infection or an uninfected control (not recorded which). Both conserved end residues are part of each CDR3. A D gene is named only where the DNA matches it firmly. Where a row states a size, it is once, few, many or the class of an expanded clone; other rows omit it.

V gene,D gene,clone size,J gene,CDR3 DNA,CDR3 protein
TRBV10-3,TRBD1,few,TRBJ2-1,TGTGCCCATCCCCCGGGACAGGGGTGGTCCCTTAATGAGCAGTTCTTC,CAHPPGQGWSLNEQFF
TRBV29-1,NA,few,TRBJ2-1,TGCAGCGTTGAACAATTCAACAATGAGCAGTTCTTC,CSVEQFNNEQFF
TRBV4-1,NA,many,TRBJ1-1,TGCGCCAGCAGCCAACGGGGCTACACTGAAGCTTTCTTT,CASSQRGYTEAFF
TRBV6-6,TRBD1,few,TRBJ2-2,TGTGCCACTTCGGACAGGGGGATGTCCGGGGAGCTGTTTTTT,CATSDRGMSGELFF
TRBV3-1,NA,NA,TRBJ2-7,TGTGCCAGCAGCCAAGGAGGCGGGGGCCCTAGCTCCTACGAGCAGTACTTC,CASSQGGGGPSSYEQYF
TRBV5-1,NA,once,TRBJ1-5,TGCGCCAGCAGCTTGGATGTGGCAGGCGATCAGCCCCAGCATTTT,CASSLDVAGDQPQHF
TRBV27,NA,NA,TRBJ2-3,TGTGCCAGCAGGAGCACAGATACGCAGTATTTT,CASRSTDTQYF
TRBV4-2,NA,many,TRBJ2-7,TGTGCCAGCAGCCAAGAAGGGTCGCTAGCCGCCGCTTCCTACGAGCAGTACTTC,CASSQEGSLAAASYEQYF
TRBV6-1,NA,many,TRBJ1-1,TGTGCCAGCAGTGGCAGTCTGTACACTGAAGCTTTCTTT,CASSGSLYTEAFF
TRBV6-6,NA,many,TRBJ1-5,TGTGCCAGCAGTTACGGGTCCGGCAATCAGCCCCAGCATTTT,CASSYGSGNQPQHF
TRBV18,NA,few,TRBJ2-7,TGTGCCAGCTCACCAACCAGAACAACCTACGAGCAGTACTTC,CASSPTRTTYEQYF
TRBV5-1,NA,few,TRBJ2-1,TGCGCCAGCAGCTTTACCCCGGGCAATGAGCAGTTCTTC,CASSFTPGNEQFF
TRBV29-1,NA,NA,TRBJ2-7,TGCAGCGTTCTTTTGTCCTACGAGCAGTACTTC,CSVLLSYEQYF
TRBV12-5,NA,many,TRBJ2-3,TGTGCTAGTGCACAATTAACAGATACGCAGTATTTT,CASAQLTDTQYF
TRBV15,NA,many,TRBJ1-6,TGTGCCACCAGCAGAGATGAGGCGGGCGCAGATAATTCACCCCTCCACTTT,CATSRDEAGADNSPLHF
TRBV29-1,NA,few,TRBJ2-7,TGCAGCGTTTCCGGAGGAACCTACGAGCAGTACTTC,CSVSGGTYEQYF
TRBV3-1,NA,NA,TRBJ1-1,TGTGCCAGCAGCCAACCTGGATGGGCTGAAGCTTTCTTT,CASSQPGWAEAFF
TRBV4-2,NA,few,TRBJ1-2,TGTGCCAGCAGCCAAGTAAAATCAGATGCTAACTATGGCTACACCTTC,CASSQVKSDANYGYTF
TRBV12-3/TRBV12-4,NA,few,TRBJ2-7,TGTGCCAGCAGTTCACTACCGCGGGAGCAGTACTTC,CASSSLPREQYF
TRBV2,NA,few,TRBJ2-2,TGTGCCAGCAGACCGAAAGCCACCGGGGAGCTGTTTTTT,CASRPKATGELFF
TRBV11-3,NA,NA,TRBJ1-3,TGTGCCAGCAGCTTAAGCTCTGGAAACACCATATATTTT,CASSLSSGNTIYF
TRBV18,TRBD1,few,TRBJ2-6,TGTGCCAGCTCATCCGCCCCCGGGACAGGGTTGACTGGGGCCAACGTCCTGACTTTC,CASSSAPGTGLTGANVLTF
TRBV10-3,NA,few,TRBJ2-1,TGTGCCATCAGTGAGGTGGCAGTTAAGGCCGATGAGCAGTTCTTC,CAISEVAVKADEQFF
TRBV3-1,NA,few,TRBJ2-3,TGTGCCAGCAGCCATGCGTCTAGATCGCAGTATTTT,CASSHASRSQYF
TRBV2,NA,NA,TRBJ2-5,TGTGCCAGCAGTGAAGCGAACACGTACCAAGAGGCCCAGTACTTC,CASSEANTYQEAQYF
TRBV30,NA,few,TRBJ1-3,TGTGCCTGGAGGAGCCAACCGGGACAAGGAGACGGAAACACCATATATTTT,CAWRSQPGQGDGNTIYF
TRBV30,NA,few,TRBJ1-2,TGTGCCTGGAGTTTAACCACTAACTATGGCTACACCTTC,CAWSLTTNYGYTF
TRBV5-6,NA,NA,TRBJ1-2,TGTGCCAGCACGGGGGGCGCCTATGGCTACACCTTC,CASTGGAYGYTF
TRBV5-1,NA,NA,TRBJ1-5,TGCGCCAGCAGCTTGGCTGGGATCAATCAGCCCCAGCATTTT,CASSLAGINQPQHF
TRBV10-2,TRBD1,many,TRBJ1-1,TGCGCCAGCAGTGACCGACAGGGGATGGGGGCTTTCTTT,CASSDRQGMGAFF
TRBV4-2,NA,few,TRBJ1-4,TGTGCCAGCAGCCAAGACGGGGCCAATGAAAAACTGTTTTTT,CASSQDGANEKLFF
TRBV20-1,NA,NA,TRBJ2-3,TGCAGTGCTAGAGATTTCCAGACATACACAGATACGCAGTATTTT,CSARDFQTYTDTQYF
TRBV9,TRBD2,NA,TRBJ2-5,TGTGCCAGCAGCGGGACTAGCGGGGACCAAGAGACCCAGTACTTC,CASSGTSGDQETQYF
TRBV5-1,NA,many,TRBJ2-3,TGCGCCAGCAGCCGGGGCGGCCGAGATACGCAGTATTTT,CASSRGGRDTQYF
TRBV10-1,TRBD1,many,TRBJ2-5,TGCGCCAGCAGTGAAAGGACAGGGGAGACCCAGTACTTC,CASSERTGETQYF
TRBV27,TRBD1,many,TRBJ1-2,TGTGCCAGCAGGCTGACAGGGGCCAACAATGGCTACACCTTC,CASRLTGANNGYTF
TRBV30,TRBD1,NA,TRBJ1-5,TGTGCCTGGAGCTTGCCGACAGGGGGTCGTCAGCCCCAGCATTTT,CAWSLPTGGRQPQHF
TRBV12-3/TRBV12-4,NA,few,TRBJ1-1,TGTGCCAGCAGTTTGGGCAGGGAAGGAGCTTTCTTT,CASSLGREGAFF